What follows are 16 T cell receptor beta chains derived from one specimen sequenced in a study of OX40 agonist ivuxolimab in advanced cancers. Libraries were prepared by immunoSEQ multiplex PCR; TCRdb keeps only in-frame clonotypes and omits some of them. The sample shows tens of thousands of clones, around 85% of them seen only once. Sample: CD4+ or CD8+ T cells sorted from blood, taken in a trial of the OX40 agonist ivuxolimab. The receptors were sampled from an adult with an advanced solid tumor such as melanoma, head and neck, liver or kidney cancer.

CDR3 amino acids: CAWSWTSGGPSETQYF. The CDR3 DNA is TGTGCCTGGAGTTGGACTAGCGGGGGGCCGTCAGAGACCCAGTACTTC. The rearrangement uses TRBV30 and TRBJ2-5; 14 nucleotides match TRBD2. The junction had 6 bases not matched to a gene; V was cut back by 2 bases and J by 4 bases. Germline V CDR1 and CDR2: GTSNPN, SVGIG (reference sequence). The CDR3 consists of 16 residues. The complete variable domain, with remaining parts taken from reference TRBV30 and TRBJ2-5, reads SQTIHQWPATLVQPVGSPLSLECTVEGTSNPNLYWYRQAAGRGLQLLFYSVGIGQISSEVPQNLSASRPQDRQFILSSKKLLLSDSGFYLCAWSWTSGGPSETQYFGPGTRLLVL.

The rearrangement links TRBV29-1 to TRBJ1-1; possibly TRBD1 for D (5 bases). This CDR3 contains 13 residues. Germline V gives CDR1 SQVTM, CDR2 ANQGSEA. The V end lost 4 bases, the J end lost 4 bases, and 13 bases lay between the germline ends. Here the CDR3 reads CSVGDSGGTEAFF. For the CDR3, the DNA is TGCAGCGTTGGGGATAGTGGGGGCACTGAAGCTTTCTTT.

The rearrangement links TRBV6-5 to TRBJ2-3; 10 positions match TRBD2. Unmatched junction bases numbered 10, after V lost 4 bases and J lost 6 bases. There are 16 residues in the CDR3. Germline V gene data show CDR1 as MNHEY and CDR2 as SVGAGI. CDR3 sequence reads: CASSLASGGRGDTQYF. The CDR3 bases are TGTGCCAGCAGTTTGGCTAGCGGGGGCCGAGGGGATACGCAGTATTTT.

The chain links TRBV6-5 to TRBJ2-7; D might be TRBD1 (6 bases). Trimming removed 4 bases at V and 0 bases at J, with 10 bases between. This CDR3 is built from 14 residues. In germline, CDR1 is MNHEY, CDR2 SVGAGI. CDR3 DNA: TGTGCCAGCAGTTTACAGGGTAACTCCTACGAGCAGTACTTC. This translates into CASSLQGNSYEQYF.

The J gene is TRBJ2-5, the V gene TRBV15, with D uncertain. V gave up 0 bases and J gave up 2 bases, with 13 bases separating them. There are 16 residues in the CDR3. Germline CDR1 and CDR2: LNHNV and YYDKDF (reference sequence). The CDR3 reads CATSREPGRYQETQYF. The CDR3 region has the DNA TGTGCCACCAGCAGAGAACCTGGACGGTATCAAGAGACCCAGTACTTC. The variable domain in full, with the rest retrieved from reference TRBV15 and TRBJ2-5, is DAMVIQNPRYQVTQFGKPVTLSCSQTLNHNVMYWYQQKSSQAPKLLFHYYDKDFNNEADTPDNFQSRRPNTSFCFLDIRSPGLGDTAMYLCATSREPGRYQETQYFGPGTRLLVL.

This sequence joins TRBV19 and TRBJ2-7; the D is unclear. Germline assignment: CDR1 LNHDA and CDR2 SQIVND (reference sequence). The CDR3 covers 13 residues. V gave up 3 bases and J gave up 0 bases, with 6 bases separating them. CDR3 DNA: TGTGCCAGTAGTATCTCCAGCTCCTACGAGCAGTACTTC. It codes for CASSISSSYEQYF.

The J gene is TRBJ2-5, the V gene TRBV6-4, with 10 bases matching TRBD1. The J segment lost 5 bases and the V segment lost 10 bases, leaving 7 bases of the junction unmatched. This CDR3 is 13 amino acids long. From germline, CDR1 is MRHNA and CDR2 SNTAGT. The CDR3 reads CATDRGLGETQYF. As DNA, the CDR3 is TGTGCCACTGACAGGGGGCTTGGCGAGACCCAGTACTTC.

The rearrangement joins TRBV19 to TRBJ1-5; D perhaps matches TRBD1 (6 bases). The CDR3 has 15 residues. The germline V and J ends were trimmed by 7 bases and 4 bases, with 17 bases remaining between them. Per the germline V gene, CDR1 is LNHDA and CDR2 is SQIVND (reference sequence). Written as DNA, the CDR3 is TGTGCCAGTAAGGGATCTACAGGGAGTAATCAGCCCCAGCATTTT. Protein sequence: CASKGSTGSNQPQHF.

V and J are TRBV7-9 and TRBJ2-7; D might be TRBD2 (6 bases). Germline V CDR1 and CDR2: SEHNR, FQNEAQ (reference sequence). This CDR3 is built from 14 residues. The V end lost 4 bases, the J end lost 2 bases, and 12 bases lay between the germline ends. The CDR3 sequence: CASSSPGLTYEQYF. The CDR3 DNA sequence: TGTGCCAGCAGCTCTCCGGGACTCACCTACGAGCAGTACTTC. Based on the CDR3 plus reference TRBV7-9 and TRBJ2-7, the full variable domain is DTGVSQNPRHKITKRGQNVTFRCDPISEHNRLYWYRQTLGQGPEFLTYFQNEAQLEKSRLLSDRFSAERPKGSFSTLEIQRTEQGDSAMYLCASSSPGLTYEQYFGPGTRLTVT.

J is TRBJ2-7 and V is TRBV11-2; 9 bases agree with TRBD2. V trimming: 5 bases; J trimming: 2 bases; junction bases outside the gene matches: 7. CDR3 length: 15 residues. Germline values: CDR1 SGHAT, CDR2 FQNNGV. The CDR3 coding sequence is TGTGCCAGCAGCCAAACTAGCGGGCTAACCTACGAGCAGTACTTC. It translates to CASSQTSGLTYEQYF.

This clone appeared once. DNA of the CDR3: TGTGCCAGCAGCCCTGGTCTCGGAGCTAACTATGGCTACACCTTC. Protein: CASSPGLGANYGYTF. V is TRBV7-2 and J is TRBJ1-2; D remains unclear. Per germline, CDR1 SGHTA and CDR2 FQGNSA. The V end lost 5 bases, the J end lost 0 bases, and 13 bases lay between the germline ends. The CDR3 runs 15 residues.

This chain connects TRBV5-6 to TRBJ1-5; D gene uncertain. There are 14 residues in the CDR3. V was shortened by 0 bases and J by 2 bases, with 6 bases between the two germline ends. CDR1 SGHDT and CDR2 YYEEEE come from the germline V gene. The CDR3 region is CASSLETGNQPQHF. CDR3 coding DNA: TGTGCCAGCAGCTTGGAGACGGGCAATCAGCCCCAGCATTTT.

The V gene is TRBV4-1, the J gene TRBJ1-5; D is ambiguous. Germline V gives CDR1 MGHRA, CDR2 YSYEKL. The CDR3 has 15 residues. V shed 3 bases and J shed 3 bases, with 12 bases lying between them. CDR3 nucleotide sequence: TGCGCCAGCAGCCACCACCCAGCTAACAATCAGCCCCAGCATTTT. It yields the protein CASSHHPANNQPQHF.

The rearrangement joins TRBV7-2 to TRBJ2-1; no definite D call. This CDR3 region has 14 residues. Germline V lookup: CDR1 SGHTA, CDR2 FQGNSA. V lost 4 bases and J lost 5, with 12 bases in between. The DNA for the CDR3 is TGTGCCAGCAGCTCGACACCCGGCCACAATGAGCAGTTCTTC. Translating gives CASSSTPGHNEQFF. Using reference TRBV7-2 and TRBJ2-1 for the parts outside the CDR3, the full variable domain is GAGVSQSPSNKVTEKGKDVELRCDPISGHTALYWYRQSLGQGLEFLIYFQGNSAPDKSGLPSDRFSAERTGGSVSTLTIQRTQQEDSAVYLCASSSTPGHNEQFFGPGTRLTVL.

This rearrangement joins TRBV7-5 to TRBJ2-7. TRBV7-5 is given as a pseudogene. The CDR3 has 13 amino acids. The CDR3 DNA reads as TGTGTCAGAAGCTTGGGAATCTACGACGAGCAGTACTTC. Protein sequence: CVRSLGIYDEQYF.

In DNA, the CDR3 is TGTGCCAGTAGTCAACCCCGACAGTCCTACGAGCAGTACTTC. Amino acids: CASSQPRQSYEQYF. The chain combines TRBV19 with TRBJ2-7, with D maybe TRBD1 (5 bases). The CDR3 has 14 residues. Trimming removed 5 bases at V and 1 base at J, with 12 bases between. Germline values: CDR1 LNHDA, CDR2 SQIVND (reference sequence). The whole variable domain, remainder taken from reference TRBV19 and TRBJ2-7, is DGGITQSPKYLFRKEGQNVTLSCEQNLNHDAMYWYRQDPGQGLRLIYYSQIVNDFQKGDIAEGYSVSREKKESFPLTVTSAQKNPTAFYLCASSQPRQSYEQYFGPGTRLTVT.